The rows below give T cell receptor beta chains drawn from one sample of a study of T cell responses to AZD1222 COVID-19 vaccine. Profiled with immunoSEQ multiplex PCR; TCRdb holds only in-frame clones, not every one. The sample has about 140,000 clones, 80% to 95% seen once. The sequences come from peripheral blood, collected 28 days after the second AZD1222 dose. These receptors were collected from an adult who received the AZD1222 COVID-19 vaccine. CDR3s include the opening cysteine and the closing phenylalanine or tryptophan. Fields, in order: D gene, clone size, J gene, V gene, CDR3 protein, CDR3 DNA. A D gene is named only where the DNA matches it firmly. Size is stated for part of the rows, as once, few or many counts, or as a class when the clone is expanded.

NA,NA,TRBJ1-2,TRBV28,CASSPPPPYGYTF,TGTGCCAGCAGCCCCCCCCCACCCTATGGCTACACCTTC
NA,once,TRBJ1-1,TRBV28,CASSLPGAMNTEAFF,TGTGCCAGCAGTTTACCCGGGGCCATGAACACTGAAGCTTTCTTT
TRBD1,once,TRBJ2-1,TRBV3-1/TRBV3-2,CASSIRGHNEQFF,TGTGCCAGCAGCATCAGGGGGCACAATGAGCAGTTCTTC
NA,NA,TRBJ1-4,TRBV29-1,CQERGSTNEKLFF,TGCCAAGAAAGGGGGTCAACTAATGAAAAACTGTTTTTT
TRBD1,NA,TRBJ1-4,TRBV19,CASSQDRASEKLFF,TGTGCCAGTAGTCAGGACAGGGCGAGCGAAAAACTGTTTTTT
TRBD1,NA,TRBJ1-1,TRBV5-1,CASRTTGGKTEAFF,TGCGCCAGCAGAACAACAGGGGGCAAAACTGAAGCTTTCTTT
TRBD2,NA,TRBJ2-3,TRBV3-1/TRBV3-2,CASSQDKASGITDTQYF,TGTGCCAGCAGCCAAGATAAGGCTAGCGGGATCACAGATACGCAGTATTTT
NA,NA,TRBJ1-1,TRBV4-2,CASSQDYRDRTEAFF,TGTGCCAGCAGCCAAGATTACCGGGATCGCACTGAAGCTTTCTTT
NA,NA,TRBJ1-5,TRBV30,CAWSVGGGRNQPQHF,TGTGCCTGGAGTGTGGGGGGAGGACGAAATCAGCCCCAGCATTTT
TRBD1,NA,TRBJ1-2,TRBV28,CASSRNPRGLYTF,TGTGCCAGCAGCAGGAACCCCAGGGGGCTCTACACCTTC
TRBD2,NA,TRBJ2-5,TRBV7-7,CASSLLSGSQETQYF,TGTGCTAGCAGCTTACTGAGCGGGAGCCAAGAGACCCAGTACTTC
NA,once,TRBJ2-3,TRBV28,CASGTLDTQYF,TGTGCCAGCGGGACTTTAGATACGCAGTATTTT
NA,NA,TRBJ1-6,TRBV5-5,CASSLRLAEGASPLHF,TGTGCCAGCAGCTTGAGGTTGGCAGAGGGCGCTTCACCCCTCCACTTT
TRBD2,NA,TRBJ2-2,TRBV19,CASSTRTSGNTGELFF,TGTGCCAGTAGTACCCGGACTAGCGGGAACACCGGGGAGCTGTTTTTT
TRBD2,NA,TRBJ2-7,TRBV5-1,CASSPLGGGSPYEQYF,TGCGCCAGCAGCCCCTTGGGGGGAGGGTCTCCTTACGAGCAGTACTTC
NA,NA,TRBJ1-2,TRBV12-3/TRBV12-4,CASSLNNLRGYTF,TGTGCCAGCAGTTTAAACAACCTCAGGGGCTACACCTTC
NA,NA,TRBJ1-1,TRBV10-2,CASRDLGNTEAFF,TGCGCCAGCAGGGACCTCGGGAACACTGAAGCTTTCTTT
NA,NA,TRBJ2-3,TRBV23-1,CASSSRGTPSTDTQYF,TGCGCCAGCAGTTCAAGGGGGACCCCTAGCACAGATACGCAGTATTTT
NA,NA,TRBJ1-1,TRBV6-5,CASSSPGLATEAFF,TGTGCCAGCAGTTCCCCGGGCCTTGCCACTGAAGCTTTCTTT
NA,NA,TRBJ2-5,TRBV28,CASSRTVLGETQYF,TGTGCCAGCAGCCGGACGGTATTGGGGGAGACCCAGTACTTC
NA,NA,TRBJ1-2,TRBV19,CASSAATANYGYTF,TGTGCCAGTAGCGCGGCCACTGCTAACTATGGCTACACCTTC
TRBD2,once,TRBJ2-2,TRBV7-2,CASSRGAGGPEGELFF,TGTGCCAGCAGCAGAGGAGCGGGAGGGCCTGAGGGGGAGCTGTTTTTT
NA,NA,TRBJ1-5,TRBV10-3,CAISESLGNQPQHF,TGTGCCATCAGTGAGTCGTTGGGCAATCAGCCCCAGCATTTT
TRBD1,NA,TRBJ2-7,TRBV23-1,CASSQSINGDRSSYEQYF,TGCGCCAGCAGTCAATCGATTAATGGGGACAGGAGCTCCTACGAGCAGTACTTC
NA,once,TRBJ2-7,TRBV10-3,CAISESFGTEQYF,TGTGCCATCAGTGAGTCATTCGGAACCGAGCAGTACTTC
TRBD2,NA,TRBJ2-3,TRBV2,CASSELAVAYTQYF,TGTGCCAGCAGTGAACTAGCGGTAGCTTATACGCAGTATTTT
TRBD2,NA,TRBJ2-1,TRBV6-2/TRBV6-3,CASSYSGGRAYNEQFF,TGTGCCAGCAGTTACTCCGGCGGGAGGGCCTACAATGAGCAGTTCTTC
NA,NA,TRBJ1-6,TRBV27,CASSLIGPLRNSPLHF,TGTGCCAGCAGTCTTATCGGTCCCCTCCGGAATTCACCCCTCCACTTT
TRBD2,NA,TRBJ2-1,TRBV15,CATSLGLAKGNEQFF,TGTGCCACCAGTCTGGGACTAGCCAAAGGCAATGAGCAGTTCTTC
NA,NA,TRBJ1-5,TRBV7-9,CASSLGRGQPQHF,TGTGCCAGCAGCTTAGGCAGGGGCCAGCCCCAGCATTTT
NA,NA,TRBJ2-3,TRBV19,CASSIDGTDTQYF,TGTGCCAGTAGTATAGATGGCACAGATACGCAGTATTTT
NA,NA,TRBJ2-3,TRBV6-4,CASSDPFTDTQYF,TGTGCCAGCAGTGACCCGTTCACAGATACGCAGTATTTT
NA,once,TRBJ1-5,TRBV6-4,CASTPSQPQHF,TGTGCCAGCACCCCGTCCCAGCCCCAGCATTTT
TRBD2,NA,TRBJ2-3,TRBV13,CASSPGGESTDTQYF,TGTGCCAGCAGCCCGGGGGGGGAGAGCACAGATACGCAGTATTTT
NA,NA,TRBJ1-6,TRBV6-5,CASSPLPGIRSPLHF,TGTGCCAGCAGTCCTCTCCCAGGGATCCGATCACCCCTCCACTTT
TRBD1,NA,TRBJ2-7,TRBV29-1,CSVVTGTYEQYF,TGCAGCGTTGTGACAGGGACCTACGAGCAGTACTTC
NA,NA,TRBJ2-7,TRBV23-1,CASSQSEGWDFGEQYF,TGCGCCAGCAGTCAATCGGAGGGGTGGGATTTCGGCGAGCAGTACTTC
TRBD1,NA,TRBJ1-1,TRBV7-2,CASSVGQAKSSAFF,TGTGCCAGCAGCGTCGGACAGGCCAAATCGTCGGCTTTCTTT
NA,NA,TRBJ1-4,TRBV19,CASSPLARGNEKLFF,TGTGCCAGTAGCCCTCTGGCGAGGGGTAATGAAAAACTGTTTTTT
NA,NA,TRBJ2-3,TRBV7-3,CASSLTAAADTQYF,TGTGCCAGCAGCTTAACCGCAGCCGCGGATACGCAGTATTTT
TRBD1,NA,TRBJ1-2,TRBV18,CASSPPRGHGYTF,TGTGCCAGCTCACCACCGAGGGGGCATGGCTACACCTTC
TRBD1,NA,TRBJ1-2,TRBV5-1,CASSSGQGNYGYTF,TGCGCCAGCAGCTCGGGACAGGGGAACTATGGCTACACCTTC
NA,once,TRBJ2-2,TRBV10-3,CAIRAEGATGELFF,TGTGCCATCAGGGCCGAGGGTGCCACCGGGGAGCTGTTTTTT
TRBD1,NA,TRBJ1-1,TRBV15,CATSLGQLNTEAFF,TGTGCCACCAGCTTGGGACAGCTGAACACTGAAGCTTTCTTT
NA,few,TRBJ1-2,TRBV5-4,CASSLGLGGVGWYGYTF,TGTGCCAGCAGCTTGGGGCTGGGAGGAGTGGGTTGGTATGGCTACACCTTC
NA,NA,TRBJ1-2,TRBV28,CASSAPGTTYGYTF,TGTGCCAGCAGCGCCCCCGGGACTACCTATGGCTACACCTTC
NA,NA,TRBJ2-1,TRBV4-3,CASSPGGGGFYNEQFF,TGCGCCAGCAGCCCGGGAGGAGGGGGTTTCTACAATGAGCAGTTCTTC
TRBD1,NA,TRBJ1-6,TRBV2,CASSRTGVENSPLHF,TGTGCCAGCAGTCGGACAGGGGTTGAGAATTCACCCCTCCACTTT
TRBD2,NA,TRBJ2-7,TRBV7-2,CASSLGLAGAGSSYEQYF,TGTGCCAGCAGCTTAGGACTAGCGGGAGCGGGAAGCTCCTACGAGCAGTACTTC
TRBD1,NA,TRBJ1-4,TRBV7-9,CASSGQGAWEKLFF,TGTGCCAGCAGCGGACAGGGGGCCTGGGAAAAACTGTTTTTT
NA,NA,TRBJ1-2,TRBV6-4,CASSDSSGGYTF,TGTGCCAGCAGTGACTCGTCTGGAGGCTACACCTTC
NA,NA,TRBJ2-7,TRBV19,CASMYPPPQGTYEQYF,TGTGCCAGTATGTACCCGCCGCCGCAGGGTACCTACGAGCAGTACTTC
NA,NA,TRBJ2-1,TRBV7-9,CASSLGRGITYNEQFF,TGTGCCAGCAGCTTAGGGCGCGGTATTACTTACAATGAGCAGTTCTTC
NA,NA,TRBJ2-2,TRBV28,CASTRGGGKNTGELFF,TGTGCCAGCACCAGAGGTGGGGGTAAGAACACCGGGGAGCTGTTTTTT
TRBD1,NA,TRBJ2-4,TRBV7-9,CASSLTGAAKNIQYF,TGTGCCAGCAGCTTAACAGGGGCGGCCAAAAACATTCAGTACTTC